This record looks at one T cell receptor beta chain sequence and its context. This clonotype appeared many times. Its antigen remains unidentified. No base quality information exists; no much larger clone differs at one position. V loses 5 bases of germline sequence and J loses 0 bases, and the interval between the two ends is 17 bases. The CDR3, from cysteine to phenylalanine, totals 15 residues. Solely the CDR3 DNA is kept, with 45 bases framed from the first base. Sequences DFQATT (CDR1) and SNEGSKA (CDR2) are obtained from the germline V gene (reference sequence). To prepare the library, PCR was applied. Sequencing instrument: Illumina HiSeq 2500. TCR libraries were prepared with molecular barcoding, using unique molecular identifiers to normalize TCRbeta repertoire quantification. The raw public reads went through TCRdb reprocessing: fastp at Q25, MiXCR clone calling, in-frame beta chains kept. Under each unique CDR3 protein, matching rows form one entry showing the most common genes and DNA. The sample records about 460,000 distinct CDR3 sequences, approximately 12% of which are singletons. The ten largest clonotypes hold around 5.8% of the sample.

The sample originates from a study of T-cell reconstitution after alpha-beta-depleted transplantation in children (dated by TCRdb to the mid-2010s). As for the study more broadly: T-cell immune reconstitution after TCRalphabeta/CD19-depleted allogeneic hematopoietic cell transplantation in children was quantitatively tracked in the study by means of TCR repertoire profiling.

The receptor was derived from a human donor who donated a stem cell graft to a child with combined immunodeficiency. This chain is built from TRBV20-1 and TRBJ2-7, with TRBD2 perhaps the D gene, on 7 matching bases. Sequences were derived from PBMCs from the stem cell graft donor, sampled from the stem cell graft. The CDR3 protein: CSARTLRGPSYEQYF. The DNA reads TGCAGTGCTCGAACGTTGCGGGGGCCCTCCTACGAGCAGTACTTC.